Presented here are 10 T cell receptor beta chains from one specimen sequenced in a study of graft-versus-host responses after intestinal transplantation. Libraries were prepared by immunoSEQ multiplex PCR; TCRdb keeps only in-frame clonotypes and omits some of them. Among 80,000 to 100,000 clones listed, roughly nine tenths were seen once. The antigens of these receptors remain unknown. Here the sequenced sample was unstimulated CD4+ T cells sorted from spleen or lymph node cells, taken before intestinal transplant. The receptors originated from a human donor who received an intestinal transplant.

The chain recombines TRBV6-6 with TRBJ1-4; D is unresolved. With 7 bases removed from V and 7 bases from J, the gap between germline ends came to 13 bases. The length of the CDR3 is 13 residues. Germline values: CDR1 MNHNY, CDR2 SVGAGI (reference sequence). CDR3 loop: CASIRGLAEKLFF. The CDR3 DNA reads TGTGCCAGCATCCGAGGCTTGGCTGAAAAACTGTTTTTT.

The rearrangement joins TRBV5-3 to TRBJ2-2, with TRBD2 matching 14 bases. TRBV5-3 is identified as an open reading frame with a role that is uncertain. The V gene end was trimmed by 5 bases and the J gene end by 3 bases; junction bases not matched to a gene: 6. CDR3 length: 17 residues. The CDR3 nucleotides are TGTGCCAGAAGTATGGGACTAGCGGGAGTCTACACCGGGGAGCTGTTTTTT. This translates into CARSMGLAGVYTGELFF.

The CDR3 nucleotides read TGTGCCAGCAGCTTGCTAGCGGCTTCCTACAATGAGCAGTTCTTC. This codes for CASSLLAASYNEQFF. The rearrangement uses TRBV7-2 and TRBJ2-1; 7 nucleotides align to TRBD2. V lost 3 bases and J lost 1; bases outside the gene matches: 3. The CDR3 extends over 15 amino acids. Germline CDR1 reads SGHTA; CDR2 reads FQGNSA.

The rearrangement links TRBV19 to TRBJ2-1; tentative D call: TRBD2 (6 bases). CDR3 length equals 17 residues. Germline CDR1 is LNHDA and CDR2 is SQIVND (reference sequence). Trimming left V 5 bases short and J 1 base short, with 18 bases between. The CDR3 sequence: CASSPPRLGISYNEQFF. The CDR3 nucleotides read TGTGCCAGTAGTCCCCCACGACTAGGAATATCCTACAATGAGCAGTTCTTC.

The chain combines TRBV6-1 with TRBJ2-3; 7 nucleotides line up with TRBD1. Germline V gene sequence: CDR1 MNHNS, CDR2 SASEGT. V shed 6 bases and J 3 bases; nucleotides not matched to a gene: 6. There are 14 residues in the CDR3. In DNA, the CDR3 is TGTGCCAGCAGCGCAGACAGGGTGACAGATACGCAGTATTTT. It is translated as CASSADRVTDTQYF.

The chain carries TRBV11-3 and TRBJ2-3; 7 positions match TRBD1. Germline lookup yields CDR1 SGHNT and CDR2 YENEEA. CDR3 size: 16 residues. The junction had 8 bases not matched to a gene; V was cut back by 5 bases and J by 0 bases. CDR3 in amino acids: CASSTSGQESTDTQYF. The DNA for the CDR3 is TGTGCCAGCAGCACCTCCGGACAGGAGAGCACAGATACGCAGTATTTT.

The CDR3 region has the DNA TGTGCCAGCAGCTTACAAGGGGCGGGGACCAACACCGGGGAGCTGTTTTTT. This codes for CASSLQGAGTNTGELFF. The rearrangement uses TRBV7-3 and TRBJ2-2; D perhaps matches TRBD2 (6 bases). V was pared by 2 bases and J by 2 bases, with 15 bases between. Germline CDR1 reads SGHTA; CDR2 reads FQGTGA. CDR3 length: 17 residues.

The gene calls are TRBV7-2 and TRBJ2-7; the match to TRBD2 covers 8 bases. The CDR3 is 15 amino acids. Looked up from germline, CDR1 is SGHTA and CDR2 is FQGNSA. J was trimmed by 7 bases and V by 2 bases; bases with no gene match: 10. DNA of the CDR3: TGTGCCAGCAGCTTATTCTTGTCTAGCGGGCAAGAGCAGTACTTC. This encodes CASSLFLSSGQEQYF.

V is TRBV30 and J is TRBJ1-2; the match to TRBD1 covers 11 bases. The CDR3 spans 15 residues. Germline V gene lookup returns CDR1 GTSNPN and CDR2 SVGIG (reference sequence). V lost 0 bases to trimming and J lost 6 bases; unmatched junction nucleotides: 6. The CDR3 region is CAWSVQDRGRDGYTF. The CDR3 nucleotides are TGTGCCTGGAGTGTACAGGACAGGGGGCGGGATGGCTACACCTTC.

The V and J genes are TRBV19 and TRBJ2-5; maybe TRBD2 (5 bases). CDR1 and CDR2 (germline): LNHDA, SQIVND (reference sequence). V lost 3 bases, J lost 5 bases, and 13 bases lay in between. CDR3 length: 14 residues. The CDR3 region has the DNA TGTGCCAGTAGTATCCAGGTTAGAGGGGAGACCCAGTACTTC. It translates to CASSIQVRGETQYF. The full variable domain, its missing parts supplied by reference TRBV19 and TRBJ2-5, is DGGITQSPKYLFRKEGQNVTLSCEQNLNHDAMYWYRQDPGQGLRLIYYSQIVNDFQKGDIAEGYSVSREKKESFPLTVTSAQKNPTAFYLCASSIQVRGETQYFGPGTRLLVL.